This T cell receptor beta chain was documented in a study of control samples from healthy donors and cancer patients. Assay: immunoSEQ multiplex PCR; the TCRdb copy retains only in-frame clones and omits some. The top ten clones hold about 7.6% of a sample with 130,000 or so clones, over 85% of them seen once. Germline CDR1 LGHDT, CDR2 YNNKEL (reference sequence). The CDR3 has 12 residues. V lost 2 bases and J lost 4, with 6 bases in between. The chain links TRBV3-1 (or the pseudogene TRBV3-2) to TRBJ2-7; D is perhaps TRBD2 (5 bases). This TCR came from a man aged 50 to 60 with head and neck cancer. Specimen: PBMCs. In nucleotides, the CDR3 is TGTGCCAGCAGCCAAAGCGGATACGAGCAGTACTTC. Translated, it gives CASSQSGYEQYF.